These T cell receptor beta chains were read from a single sample in a study of blood T cells in healthy people across ages. From the 5' RACE reads, TCRdb called clonotypes with MiXCR, one entry per CDR3 protein. Among over 1,500,000 distinct CDR3 sequences, 40% to 55% were seen once, and the ten largest hold about 2.1%. The specimen sequenced was blood. Every receptor here comes from a woman aged 35 to 49 in good health. The conserved cysteine and the conserved F or W are not part of the CDR3 here. D genes are given only for firm matches.

d_call | j_call | v_call | cdr3_aa
- | TRBJ2-7 | TRBV4-3 | ASSRGGHRDEQY
- | TRBJ1-1 | TRBV12-3/TRBV12-4 | ASSFPRGAGNTEAF
- | TRBJ2-7 | TRBV6-1 | ASRAAAAYEQY
- | TRBJ2-1 | TRBV20-1 | SARDYGGPLHEQF
- | TRBJ2-5 | TRBV6-5 | ASSYRQGRETQY
- | TRBJ2-3 | TRBV9 | ASSASDSPNTQY
- | TRBJ1-5 | TRBV20-1 | SADDPAFSNQPQH
TRBD1 | TRBJ1-6 | TRBV27 | ASSRITRGANSPLH
TRBD1 | TRBJ1-2 | TRBV28 | ASSYTGANGYGYT
- | TRBJ2-7 | TRBV7-9 | ASRDTGITSSYEQY
- | TRBJ2-5 | TRBV7-2 | ASSLGTLPNSGQY
- | TRBJ2-7 | TRBV20-1 | SARNVTESSYEQY
- | TRBJ1-1 | TRBV7-6 | ASSLEAEMNTEAF
- | TRBJ1-4 | TRBV6-1 | ASSEASWAGMNEKLF
- | TRBJ2-5 | TRBV25-1 | ASCWAGEETQY
- | TRBJ2-3 | TRBV20-1 | SARSGGFADTQY
- | TRBJ2-7 | TRBV6-6 | ASTGSRVTEQY
TRBD1 | TRBJ1-4 | TRBV7-9 | ASSLDTTGYEKLF
TRBD1 | TRBJ1-2 | TRBV7-9 | ASSHPGQGRDGYT
- | TRBJ1-2 | TRBV7-2 | ASSLNVLGVRNYGYT
- | TRBJ2-7 | TRBV2 | ASSEGVGKNIIQY
- | TRBJ2-7 | TRBV10-3 | AISGTAGRDYEQY
TRBD2 | TRBJ2-3 | TRBV15 | ATSRVLAGVDTQY
TRBD2 | TRBJ2-1 | TRBV7-3 | ASSSGLGLGERF
- | TRBJ2-2 | TRBV12-3/TRBV12-4 | ATLRESNTGELF
- | TRBJ2-1 | TRBV29-1 | SVEDPRDMGQF
TRBD2 | TRBJ2-2 | TRBV9 | ASRGTSVAGELF
TRBD2 | TRBJ2-3 | TRBV20-1 | SAREPQLAGGPNTQY
- | TRBJ2-3 | TRBV7-9 | ASSTAGRNTDTQY
TRBD1 | TRBJ1-2 | TRBV15 | ATSRASGGGYGYT
- | TRBJ2-7 | TRBV20-1 | SARDDRAAHEQY
- | TRBJ1-2 | TRBV20-1 | SASHPPGQTNYGYT
- | TRBJ1-4 | TRBV7-2 | ASSLLVRINEKLF
- | TRBJ2-3 | TRBV7-2 | ASSLIVTSTDTQY
TRBD2 | TRBJ2-7 | TRBV4-3 | ASSRTRDIGTSGAHEQY
- | TRBJ2-3 | TRBV4-1 | ASSREPTATDTQY
- | TRBJ2-7 | TRBV7-2 | ASSLELGRTEQY
TRBD2 | TRBJ2-2 | TRBV7-2 | ASSHSGGGGELF
- | TRBJ2-1 | TRBV2 | ASREQF
- | - | TRBV28 | ASTHMQETQY
- | TRBJ1-2 | TRBV4-3 | ASSQDIARVYGYT
- | - | TRBV5-5 | ASSLDREIEETQY
TRBD1 | TRBJ2-3 | TRBV6-2/TRBV6-3 | ASTRQGGPDTQY
- | TRBJ2-7 | TRBV5-1 | ASSLGVNSYEQY
- | TRBJ1-2 | TRBV7-9 | ASSSGQTPNYGYT
TRBD2 | TRBJ2-1 | TRBV11-2 | AGSLTAGGINEQF